The entry below gives a single T cell receptor (beta chain) sequence along with its context. Trimming stripped 2 bases from V and 2 bases from J, with 8 bases between. The CDR3 spans 13 residues. Germline assignment: CDR1 SGDLS and CDR2 YYNGEE. Clones were read by immunoSEQ multiplex PCR, and TCRdb kept only the in-frame ones, dropping some. The table has around 210,000 clones, around 94% seen once. This specimen belongs to a study of T cell responses to AZD1222 COVID-19 vaccine. This sequence originates from an adult who received the MenACWY meningococcal vaccine as a control. Here the sequenced sample was peripheral blood, taken 28 days after the second dose of the MenACWY control vaccine. J is TRBJ2-7 and V is TRBV9; D is unresolved. The CDR3 sequence: CASSVGDPYEQYF. CDR3 coding DNA: TGTGCCAGCAGCGTGGGCGACCCCTACGAGCAGTACTTC.